This T cell receptor beta chain was recorded in a study of blood T cell repertoires in COVID-19. Study details: Sites across the United States, Italy and Spain contributed samples from acute and convalescent COVID-19.

Assay used: immunoSEQ multiplex PCR; TCRdb lists only in-frame clones, some missing. The sample yields around 120,000 clones, about 92% seen once. In germline, CDR1 is MNHEY, CDR2 SVGAGI. V shed 2 bases, J shed 1 base, and the junction held 3 bases outside the gene matches. This CDR3 region has 16 residues. The material sequenced was peripheral blood. The sequence derives from a man between 45 and 60 years old with active COVID-19. The V gene is TRBV6-5, the J gene TRBJ2-3, with TRBD2 identical over 10 bases. CDR3 coding DNA: TGTGCCAGCAGTTACAGCGGGGGGGTTGGCACAGATACGCAGTATTTT. Encoded protein: CASSYSGGVGTDTQYF.